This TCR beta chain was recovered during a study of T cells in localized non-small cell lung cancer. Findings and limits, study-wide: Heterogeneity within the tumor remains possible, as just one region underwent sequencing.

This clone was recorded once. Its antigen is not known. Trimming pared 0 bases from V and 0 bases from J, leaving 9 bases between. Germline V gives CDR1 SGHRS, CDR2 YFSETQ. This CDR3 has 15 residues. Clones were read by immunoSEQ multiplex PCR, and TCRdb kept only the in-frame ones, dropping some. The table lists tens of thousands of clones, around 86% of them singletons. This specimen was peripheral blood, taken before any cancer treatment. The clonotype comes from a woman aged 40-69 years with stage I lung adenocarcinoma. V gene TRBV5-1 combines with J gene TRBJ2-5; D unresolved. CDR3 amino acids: CASSLAAPYQETQYF. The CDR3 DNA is TGCGCCAGCAGCTTGGCCGCACCGTACCAAGAGACCCAGTACTTC.